The 9 T cell receptor beta chains given below trace back to one sample, sequenced in a study of T cells in Graves' hyperthyroidism and ophthalmopathy. Using RNA transcripts as the source, TCR beta CDR3 regions were amplified. A set of HTBI primers served as the primers for a first-round RT-PCR of the TCR CDR3. TCRdb used MiXCR to reprocess the multiplex PCR reads, holding one entry per CDR3 protein. The table lists 530,000 or so distinct CDR3 sequences, under 60% of them singletons, with 7.5% to 8.5% in the top ten. Sequencing was carried out using peripheral blood or thyroid tissue (not recorded which). All receptors come from a woman aged 18-29 years with Graves' hyperthyroidism.

This clonotype was seen at least ten times. The chain combines TRBV2 with TRBJ2-1; TRBD2 aligns across 9 bases. CDR1 is SNHLY and CDR2 is FYNNEI in the germline V gene. CDR3 size: 15 residues. Unmatched junction bases numbered 4, after V lost 6 bases and J lost 1 base. CDR3 in amino acids: CASRVAGVSYNEQFF. The CDR3 DNA follows: TGTGCCAGCAGAGTAGCGGGAGTATCCTACAATGAGCAGTTCTTC.

This clonotype occurred many times. The chain is built from TRBV7-2 and TRBJ2-7; D is undetermined. CDR3 length: 14 amino acids. Trimming removed 2 bases from V and 2 bases from J, with 10 bases in between. Per the germline V gene, CDR1 is SGHTA and CDR2 is FQGNSA. CDR3 coding DNA: TGTGCCAGCAGCTTACAGGCCAGACCCTACGAGCAGTACTTC. Translated: CASSLQARPYEQYF.

The chain uses TRBV10-3 and TRBJ2-5; 8 bases map to TRBD1. After removal of 10 bases from V and 5 bases from J, the junction contained 18 bases not matched to a gene. Germline CDR1 is ENHRY and CDR2 is SYGVKD. CDR3 size: 16 residues. The CDR3 DNA reads TGTGCCAGCAGCTTGATGGCAGGGGGCGAGGCGGAGACCCAGTACTTC. Amino acid sequence: CASSLMAGGEAETQYF.

This clonotype was observed at least ten times. J is TRBJ2-7 and V is TRBV4-1; TRBD2 is a possible D gene (5 bases). CDR1 MGHRA and CDR2 YSYEKL come from the germline V gene. V was pared by 1 base and J by 3 bases, with 16 bases between. CDR3 length equals 16 residues. CDR3 nucleotides: TGCGCCAGCAGCCAAGGCGGACTGGGCAACAACTACGAGCAGTACTTC. It is translated as CASSQGGLGNNYEQYF.

This chain connects TRBV2 to TRBJ2-1, with 8 positions matching TRBD1. Germline V CDR1 and CDR2: SNHLY, FYNNEI. The CDR3 is 12 amino acids. Trimming at V came to 6 bases and at J to 9 bases, leaving 4 bases not matched to a gene. The CDR3 nucleotides are TGTGCCAGCAGAGACAGGGGTTTTGAGCAGTTCTTC. Translated, it gives CASRDRGFEQFF.

The CDR3 reads CATSDSTGDGQPQHF. DNA of the CDR3: TGTGCCACCAGTGATTCGACAGGGGACGGGCAGCCCCAGCATTTT. V usage is TRBV24-1 and J usage is TRBJ1-5, with 8 bases that match TRBD1. In germline, CDR1 is KGHDR, CDR2 SFDVKD. V was clipped by 2 bases and J by 7 bases; unmatched bases: 6. The CDR3 contains 15 residues.

The V call is TRBV2, the J call TRBJ1-1, with TRBD1 as a possible D gene (5 bases). Germline V gene lookup returns CDR1 SNHLY and CDR2 FYNNEI. The CDR3 runs to 13 residues. V lost 11 bases, J lost 4 bases, and 17 bases lay in between. DNA for the CDR3: TGTGCCTCTCTAACTGCTGGGGGCACTGAAGCTTTCTTT. Its translation is CASLTAGGTEAFF.

This clonotype was seen more than once but under ten times. The chain joins TRBV7-2 to TRBJ2-3; 9 nucleotides agree with TRBD1. Germline loops: CDR1 SGHTA, CDR2 FQGNSA. The CDR3 length is 16 residues. The V gene end was trimmed by 5 bases and the J gene end by 4 bases; junction bases not matched to a gene: 10. The CDR3 DNA reads TGTGCCAGCAGCCTACAGGGGGCGCGAGGCTCAGATACGCAGTATTTT. This gives the protein CASSLQGARGSDTQYF.

The count of this clonotype is one. The gene calls are TRBV6-2 or TRBV6-3 and TRBJ2-2; 7 nucleotides line up with TRBD2. Unmatched junction bases numbered 1, after V lost 2 bases and J lost 4 bases. Germline V gene sequence: CDR1 MNHEY, CDR2 SVGEGT. The CDR3 spans 14 residues. The CDR3 DNA reads TGTGCCAGCAGTTACGGCGGGAGCACCGGGGAGCTGTTTTTT. Translation: CASSYGGSTGELFF.